This entry lists 18 T cell receptor beta chains sequenced from one sample in a study of blood T cell repertoires in COVID-19. Profiling relied on immunoSEQ multiplex PCR, and the TCRdb table lists in-frame clones only, not all of them. The sample has around 72,000 clones, approximately 88% seen once. The sample consisted of peripheral blood. Receptor source: a woman aged 70-85 years with acute or convalescent COVID-19.

The V and J genes are TRBV12-3 or TRBV12-4 and TRBJ1-2; TRBD1 matches 7 bases. The CDR3 loop spans 12 amino acids. The junction had 4 bases not matched to a gene; V was cut back by 5 bases and J by 7 bases. CDR3 region: CASSTTGSGYTF. The CDR3 nucleotides are TGTGCCAGCAGTACGACAGGGAGTGGCTACACCTTC.

CDR3 amino acids: CASSRAPSNQPQHF. Here the CDR3 DNA reads TGTGCCAGCAGCAGGGCCCCAAGCAATCAGCCCCAGCATTTT. The chain is built from TRBV21-1 and TRBJ1-5; the DNA was not used to check the table's D call, TRBD1. TRBV21-1 is a recognized pseudogene. The CDR3 contains 14 residues.

The rearrangement uses TRBV27 and TRBJ1-2; D is unresolved. This CDR3 spans 14 amino acids. CDR1 and CDR2 from the germline V gene are MNHEY and SMNVEV (reference sequence). The ends were cut back, 6 bases at V and 2 bases at J, with 13 bases in the middle. The CDR3 reads CASRRTMENYGYTF. The CDR3 DNA follows: TGTGCCAGCAGGAGAACTATGGAGAACTATGGCTACACCTTC.

The chain employs TRBV6-5 and TRBJ2-1; TRBD2 is a possible D gene (6 bases). The V end lost 0 bases, the J end lost 5 bases, and 11 bases lay between the germline ends. The CDR3 loop spans 15 amino acids. In germline, CDR1 is MNHEY, CDR2 SVGAGI. The CDR3 loop reads CASSYSPGRNNEQFF. CDR3 sequence (DNA): TGTGCCAGCAGTTACTCGCCAGGGAGGAACAATGAGCAGTTCTTC.

In DNA form, the CDR3 reads TGTGCCACCAGCAGGGGGGAGGCTAATGAAAAACTGTTTTTT. It specifies CATSRGEANEKLFF. The genes are TRBV15 and TRBJ1-4; possible D gene TRBD1, 5 bases. The germline CDR1 and CDR2 sequences are LNHNV and YYDKDF (reference sequence). The ends were cut back, 3 bases at V and 3 bases at J, with 8 bases in the middle. The CDR3 runs to 14 residues.

This rearrangement joins TRBV30 to TRBJ1-2; TRBD1 aligns across 9 bases. CDR1 is GTSNPN and CDR2 is SVGIG in the germline V gene (reference sequence). There are 15 residues in the CDR3. V gave up 0 bases and J gave up 4 bases; unmatched junction bases: 6. CDR3 DNA sequence: TGTGCCTGGAGTGTACTTGGACAGGGGACCTATGGCTACACCTTC. Protein sequence: CAWSVLGQGTYGYTF.

The rearrangement links TRBV19 to TRBJ2-7, with D uncertain. Trimming left V 7 bases short and J 0 bases short, with 13 bases between. This CDR3 spans 14 amino acids. The germline V gene encodes CDR1 LNHDA and CDR2 SQIVND (reference sequence). The CDR3 DNA sequence: TGTGCCAGTAAAGAGGTGTTTTCCTCCTACGAGCAGTACTTC. It codes for CASKEVFSSYEQYF.

This clone was detected only once. The chain recombines TRBV14 with TRBJ2-1; 8 positions agree with TRBD1. Germline assignment: CDR1 SGHDN and CDR2 FVKESK. The CDR3 runs to 18 residues. J lost 8 bases, V lost 4 bases, and 19 bases had no gene match. In DNA form, the CDR3 reads TGTGCCAGCAGCCGGGGACAGGTAGAAATCACCGCGGGACATGAGCAGTTCTTC. It is translated as CASSRGQVEITAGHEQFF.

V usage is TRBV7-2 and J usage is TRBJ1-5, with TRBD1 matching over 9 bases. The germline gives CDR1 SGHTA, CDR2 FQGNSA. CDR3 length: 15 residues. V gave up 0 bases and J gave up 6 bases; unmatched junction bases: 3. The CDR3, as DNA: TGTGCCAGCAGCTTAGCCCAACAGGGGGCTCAGCCCCAGCATTTT. This gives the protein CASSLAQQGAQPQHF.

The CDR3 nucleotides read TGCAGCGGGTGGACAGACCACTACGAGCAGTACTTC. Its translation: CSGWTDHYEQYF. The chain employs TRBV29-1 and TRBJ2-7; tentatively, D is TRBD1 (6 bases). With 7 bases removed from V and 3 bases from J, the gap between germline ends came to 13 bases. The CDR3 is 12 amino acids. CDR1 is SQVTM, CDR2 ANQGSEA, per germline.

V is TRBV28 and J is TRBJ1-2; no definite D call. The V gene's germline CDR1 is MDHEN and CDR2 SYDVKM. CDR3 length equals 13 residues. The V end was cut by 3 bases, the J end by 8 bases, with 13 bases between. In DNA form, the CDR3 reads TGTGCCAGCAGTTTGGAGCTCTTTAGGGGCTACACCTTC. Translating it yields CASSLELFRGYTF.

This clone came up a few times. This sequence joins TRBV28 and TRBJ1-1; D possibly corresponds to TRBD1 (5 bases). There are 13 residues in the CDR3. The V end lost 2 bases, the J end lost 4 bases, and 8 bases lay between the germline ends. Germline V gene lookup returns CDR1 MDHEN and CDR2 SYDVKM. In DNA form, the CDR3 reads TGTGCCAGCAGTTTAGCCAGGGCCACTGAAGCTTTCTTT. Translation gives CASSLARATEAFF.

The chain joins TRBV6-6 to TRBJ2-7; TRBD1 or TRBD2 may be the D gene (5 bases each). The length of the CDR3 is 16 residues. Germline V gene sequence: CDR1 MNHNY, CDR2 SVGAGI (reference sequence). V dropped 5 bases and J dropped 0 bases, with 17 bases sitting between them. The CDR3 DNA reads TGTGCCAGCAGTCGGGATTGGACATCGAGCTCCTACGAGCAGTACTTC. Translation: CASSRDWTSSSYEQYF.

This rearrangement joins TRBV28 to TRBJ2-1; 9 bases are a match to TRBD1. The V gene end was trimmed by 3 bases and the J gene end by 12 bases; junction bases not matched to a gene: 6. Germline CDR1 is MDHEN and CDR2 is SYDVKM. The CDR3 spans 13 residues. The CDR3 reads CASSLDRGRGQFF. DNA of the CDR3: TGTGCCAGCAGTTTGGACAGGGGAAGAGGGCAGTTCTTC.

CDR3 bases: TGCGCCAGCAGCTTGGGGTTGGACTCGGGAAAGAACTATGGCTACACCTTC. Protein product: CASSLGLDSGKNYGYTF. J is TRBJ1-2 and V is TRBV5-1, with D uncertain. The CDR3 loop spans 17 amino acids. The germline gives CDR1 SGHRS, CDR2 YFSETQ. V lost 0 bases to trimming and J lost 2 bases, with 17 bases between them.

This chain uses TRBV7-3 with TRBJ2-1, with TRBD2 matching over 8 bases. This CDR3 region has 13 residues. The J segment lost 2 bases and the V segment lost 11 bases, leaving 5 bases of the junction unmatched. Germline CDR1 is SGHTA and CDR2 is FQGTGA. CDR3 protein: CAFAAGAYNEQFF. CDR3 sequence (DNA): TGTGCCTTTGCAGCGGGGGCCTACAATGAGCAGTTCTTC.

The V gene is TRBV28, the J gene TRBJ1-1; D not resolved. Trimming stripped 6 bases from V and 8 bases from J, with 19 bases between. The CDR3 sequence is 14 residues long. Germline V CDR1 and CDR2: MDHEN, SYDVKM. The CDR3, as DNA: TGTGCCAGCAGCGCGTTAAGACTTAGGGAGGAAGCTTTCTTT. This codes for CASSALRLREEAFF.

This clone was counted between two and nine times. The chain couples TRBV5-4 to TRBJ2-7, with 9 bases aligning to TRBD1. The CDR3 covers 15 residues. Germline assignment: CDR1 SGHNT and CDR2 YYREEE (reference sequence). V shed 0 bases and J 6 bases; nucleotides not matched to a gene: 7. The CDR3 spells CASSLGEDRGSEQYF. CDR3 nucleotide sequence: TGTGCCAGCAGCTTGGGGGAGGACAGGGGCTCCGAGCAGTACTTC.